This passage covers 15 T cell receptor beta chains from one sample sequenced in a study of blood T cell repertoires in COVID-19. The protocol was immunoSEQ multiplex PCR, while the TCRdb copy is restricted to in-frame clones and leaves out a portion. The repertoire holds some 250,000 clones, with around 90% as singletons. Material for sequencing was peripheral blood. Receptors were obtained from a human donor in a cohort sampled during active COVID-19.

V is TRBV6-5 and J is TRBJ1-1, with D possibly matching TRBD1 (5 bases). V was shortened by 8 bases and J by 7 bases, with 23 bases between the two germline ends. In germline, CDR1 is MNHEY, CDR2 SVGAGI. The CDR3 consists of 15 residues. The DNA of the CDR3 is TGTGCCAGCGGGGCGGACCTTGGAACACTTAGTGAAGCTTTCTTT. The encoded protein is CASGADLGTLSEAFF.

This chain joins TRBV6-2 or TRBV6-3 and TRBJ1-5, with D unresolved. With 2 bases removed from V and 1 base from J, the gap between germline ends came to 15 bases. The CDR3 spans 17 residues. CDR1 is MNHEY, CDR2 SVGEGT, per germline. This CDR3 is CASSYTPFRRSNQPQHF. The CDR3 bases are TGTGCCAGCAGTTACACCCCCTTCCGCCGGAGCAATCAGCCCCAGCATTTT.

V gene TRBV24-1 combines with J gene TRBJ2-5; possible D gene TRBD1, 5 bases. Germline loops: CDR1 KGHDR, CDR2 SFDVKD. The CDR3 length is 11 residues. The CDR3 coding sequence is TGTGCAGGGCAGGGTTTAGGGACCCAGTACTTC. This codes for CAGQGLGTQYF.

This clone has only a few counts. The genes are TRBV7-2 and TRBJ1-2; TRBD1 might be the D (5 bases). This CDR3 is built from 14 residues. CDR1 SGHTA and CDR2 FQGNSA come from the germline V gene. V was cut by 1 base and J by 6 bases, with 12 bases left in between. CDR3 amino acids: CASSLGQGWHGYTF. As DNA, the CDR3 is TGTGCCAGCAGCTTAGGGCAGGGCTGGCATGGCTACACCTTC.

V usage is TRBV4-2 and J usage is TRBJ2-7; TRBD1 might be the D (6 bases). V lost 5 bases and J lost 2, with 10 bases in between. The CDR3 is 13 amino acids. Germline-derived CDR1 and CDR2 are LGHNA and YNFKEQ. In nucleotides, the CDR3 is TGTGCCAGCAGCAAGGACAGCGCCTACGAGCAGTACTTC. Protein sequence: CASSKDSAYEQYF.

This chain uses TRBV7-2 with TRBJ1-4; possible D gene TRBD1, 5 bases. The ends were cut back, 3 bases at V and 3 bases at J, with 8 bases in the middle. Germline V gene lookup returns CDR1 SGHTA and CDR2 FQGNSA. The CDR3 is 14 residues long. The CDR3 loop reads CASSLGGANEKLFF. CDR3 DNA: TGTGCCAGCAGCTTGGGGGGGGCTAATGAAAAACTGTTTTTT. Filled out from reference TRBV7-2 and TRBJ1-4, the complete variable domain reads GAGVSQSPSNKVTEKGKDVELRCDPISGHTALYWYRQSLGQGLEFLIYFQGNSAPDKSGLPSDRFSAERTGGSVSTLTIQRTQQEDSAVYLCASSLGGANEKLFFGSGTQLSVL.

This rearrangement joins TRBV5-1 to TRBJ1-4; maybe TRBD1 (5 bases). Trimming took off 6 bases at V and 6 bases at J, with 9 bases between the two ends. The CDR3 has 12 amino acids. Germline CDR1 is SGHRS and CDR2 is YFSETQ. CDR3 sequence (DNA): TGCGCCAGCAAAGGGGATGATGAAAAACTGTTTTTT. Amino acid sequence: CASKGDDEKLFF.

The V call is TRBV10-2, the J call TRBJ2-7, with D perhaps matching TRBD1 (5 bases). Trimming cost V 7 bases and J 1 base, with 14 bases left between them. There are 14 residues in the CDR3. CDR1 and CDR2 from the germline V gene are WSHSY and SAAADI. CDR3 coding DNA: TGCGCCAGCACCGACCACAGGAGATCCTACGAGCAGTACTTC. Protein sequence: CASTDHRRSYEQYF.

The chain has TRBV4-1 and TRBJ1-1; TRBD1 matches 8 bases. V was clipped by 1 base and J by 11 bases; unmatched bases: 12. The CDR3 totals 15 residues. Per germline, CDR1 MGHRA and CDR2 YSYEKL. CDR3 region: CASSQGGQGRNRAFF. The CDR3 region has the DNA TGCGCCAGCAGCCAAGGCGGACAGGGCAGGAACAGGGCTTTCTTT.

J is TRBJ1-4 and V is TRBV9; D remains ambiguous. The CDR3 is 13 residues long. CDR1 SGDLS and CDR2 YYNGEE come from the germline V gene. V was clipped by 1 base and J by 8 bases, with 9 bases between them. The DNA for the CDR3 is TGTGCCAGCAGCGTAACCCCCGGGGAAAAACTGTTTTTT. It yields the protein CASSVTPGEKLFF. The whole variable domain, filled in from reference TRBV9 and TRBJ1-4, reads DSGVTQTPKHLITATGQRVTLRCSPRSGDLSVYWYQQSLDQGLQFLIQYYNGEERAKGNILERFSAQQFPDLHSELNLSSLELGDSALYFCASSVTPGEKLFFGSGTQLSVL.

The V and J genes are TRBV5-6 and TRBJ1-2; 7 nucleotides align to TRBD1. CDR1 SGHDT and CDR2 YYEEEE come from the germline V gene. The CDR3 is 13 residues long. Trimming cost V 5 bases and J 4 bases; bases outside gene matches: 5. The CDR3 DNA follows: TGTGCCAGCAGACAGGACAGGTTCTATGGCTACACCTTC. Its translation: CASRQDRFYGYTF.

The genes are TRBV7-9 and TRBJ1-2, with 9 bases matching TRBD1. Per germline, CDR1 SEHNR and CDR2 FQNEAQ (reference sequence). The CDR3 spans 17 residues. The V gene end was trimmed by 5 bases and the J gene end by 5 bases; junction bases not matched to a gene: 15. The CDR3 DNA is TGTGCCAGCAGCCCGTTATGGGGGACAGGGAGGAATTATGGCTACACCTTC. Translating gives CASSPLWGTGRNYGYTF.

The chain links TRBV18 to TRBJ2-5; 9 bases are shared with TRBD1. Germline assignment: CDR1 KGHSH and CDR2 LQKENI. The CDR3 is 16 amino acids. Trimming took 3 bases from V and 5 from J; bases not matched to a gene: 10. The DNA of the CDR3 is TGTGCCAGCTCACCTCTGACACAGGGGGCTGTGGAGACCCAGTACTTC. This encodes CASSPLTQGAVETQYF.

This clone was seen only once. DNA for the CDR3: TGTGCCAGCAGCTTACTCACAGGGGTCGGTGAAAAACTGTTTTTT. Its translation: CASSLLTGVGEKLFF. The rearrangement uses TRBV7-2 and TRBJ1-4; 7 positions agree with TRBD1. J gave up 7 bases and V 2 bases, and 7 bases lay outside the gene matches. The CDR3 is 15 residues long. The germline V gene has CDR1 SGHTA and CDR2 FQGNSA.

V usage is TRBV9 and J usage is TRBJ2-7, with TRBD1 matching 10 bases. The CDR3 runs to 15 residues. V shed 2 bases, J shed 3 bases, and the junction held 5 bases outside the gene matches. In germline, CDR1 is SGDLS, CDR2 YYNGEE. CDR3 sequence: CASSVGQGSLYEQYF. The CDR3 DNA reads TGTGCCAGCAGCGTGGGACAGGGGTCCCTCTACGAGCAGTACTTC.